The 11 T cell receptor beta chains listed next were all sequenced from one sample in a study of HIV-infected children after antiretroviral therapy interruption. This sample's treatment: PENTA 11 planned treatment interruption arm or continuous ART arm. RNA-based 3' RACE libraries used unique molecular identifiers. A single record per CDR3 protein comes from TCRdb applying MiXCR to the 3' RACE reads. The sample includes more than 40,000 distinct CDR3 sequences, 4.3% of them seen just once. The specimen comprised CD45RA+ CD4+ T cells from PBMCs, pooled from several time points, sampled from a donor given antiretroviral therapy, either interrupted or continuous. Specified subset: naive CD4+ CD45RA+ CD45RO- T cells. Source of these receptors: a pool of human donors with HIV.

This clonotype was recorded a few times. The chain is built from TRBV20-1 and TRBJ1-1; D gene unclear. Germline CDR1 and CDR2: DFQATT and SNEGSKA (reference sequence). The CDR3 covers 11 residues. V was cut by 7 bases and J by 5 bases, with 11 bases left in between. The CDR3 sequence: CSVQGGTEAFF. The CDR3 DNA follows: TGCAGTGTTCAAGGCGGGACTGAAGCTTTCTTT.

This clonotype was found many times. The gene calls are TRBV5-1 and TRBJ2-1; tentative D call: TRBD2 (7 bases). The V and J ends lost 1 base and 7 bases respectively, with 15 bases between them. CDR1 SGHRS and CDR2 YFSETQ come from the germline V gene. The CDR3 contains 15 residues. The CDR3 DNA follows: TGCGCCAGCAGCTTGTGGGGGGGCACGGGGAATGAGCAGTTCTTC. Encoded protein: CASSLWGGTGNEQFF.

This clonotype was seen only a few times. The J gene is TRBJ1-5, the V gene TRBV27, with D hard to call. The CDR3 extends over 14 amino acids. V was clipped by 7 bases and J by 6 bases, with 16 bases between them. Germline V gene lookup returns CDR1 MNHEY and CDR2 SMNVEV (reference sequence). DNA of the CDR3: TGTGCCAGCAACTCCCTCGGAGGTGGTCAGCCCCAGCATTTT. This sequence encodes CASNSLGGGQPQHF.

This clonotype was counted at least ten times. The V gene is TRBV28, the J gene TRBJ1-1; TRBD1 is a possible D gene (5 bases). CDR3 length: 16 amino acids. Germline CDR1 reads MDHEN; CDR2 reads SYDVKM. The V end lost 3 bases, the J end lost 0 bases, and 14 bases lay between the germline ends. CDR3 in DNA: TGTGCCAGCAGTTTGGGTGTGACAGTCATGAACACTGAAGCTTTCTTT. This gives the protein CASSLGVTVMNTEAFF.

At least ten counts were recorded for this clonotype. The V gene is TRBV19, the J gene TRBJ1-5; possible D gene TRBD1, 5 bases. CDR3 length: 15 amino acids. Germline V CDR1 and CDR2: LNHDA, SQIVND (reference sequence). V was pared by 7 bases and J by 4 bases, with 17 bases between. CDR3 in amino acids: CASIGEAADNQPQHF. The CDR3 DNA reads TGTGCCAGTATAGGGGAGGCAGCGGATAATCAGCCCCAGCATTTT.

This clonotype turned up a few times. The V gene is TRBV6-5, the J gene TRBJ2-5, with TRBD1 matching 7 bases. Trimming at V came to 10 bases and at J to 2 bases, leaving 7 bases not matched to a gene. CDR3 length: 13 residues. Germline V gene data show CDR1 as MNHEY and CDR2 as SVGAGI. In nucleotides, the CDR3 is TGTGCCATCAGCAGGGGACAGCAAGAGACCCAGTACTTC. Protein sequence: CAISRGQQETQYF.

A few counts support this clonotype. The chain has TRBV20-1 and TRBJ1-1; 7 positions match TRBD1. This CDR3 has 14 residues. Germline V gene lookup returns CDR1 DFQATT and CDR2 SNEGSKA (reference sequence). J was trimmed by 1 base and V by 3 bases; bases with no gene match: 5. Here the CDR3 reads CSASETGTNTEAFF. The DNA for the CDR3 is TGCAGTGCTAGTGAGACAGGGACGAACACTGAAGCTTTCTTT.

This clonotype has a count of ten or more. This chain connects TRBV20-1 to TRBJ1-5; a weak D match, TRBD1 (6 bases). CDR1 is DFQATT, CDR2 SNEGSKA, per germline (reference sequence). This CDR3 has 13 residues. Trimming shortened V by 0 bases and J by 5 bases, and 8 bases separated the two germline ends. CDR3 DNA: TGCAGTGCTAGAGATGCAGGGGATCAGCCCCAGCATTTT. Its translation is CSARDAGDQPQHF.

This clonotype has more than one count but fewer than ten. DNA of the CDR3: TGTGCTAGTGGCCGTGACAGGGGAAGGGAGACTGAAGCTTTCTTT. Amino acids: CASGRDRGRETEAFF. This chain links TRBV12-5 with TRBJ1-1; the match to TRBD1 covers 8 bases. V lost 6 bases and J lost 5; bases outside the gene matches: 11. CDR3 length: 15 residues. Germline V lookup: CDR1 LGHNT, CDR2 FRNRAP.

This clonotype was seen more than once but under ten times. The chain joins TRBV6-4 to TRBJ1-6; TRBD1 is a possible D gene (5 bases). Trimming removed 10 bases at V and 7 bases at J, with 14 bases between. Per the germline V gene, CDR1 is MRHNA and CDR2 is SNTAGT. The CDR3 is made up of 13 amino acids. CDR3: CAITGTENSPLHF. As DNA, the CDR3 is TGTGCCATTACCGGGACGGAAAATTCACCCCTCCACTTT.

This clonotype appeared many times. The CDR3 sequence is CSVADGQDTYEQYF. CDR3 coding DNA: TGCAGCGTTGCCGACGGACAGGACACCTACGAGCAGTACTTC. This chain uses TRBV29-1 with TRBJ2-7, with 7 bases lining up with TRBD1. The CDR3 consists of 14 residues. The V and J ends lost 4 bases and 2 bases, in that order; junction bases with no gene match: 8. Germline loops: CDR1 SQVTM, CDR2 ANQGSEA.